This T cell receptor (beta chain) was found in a study of neoadjuvant nivolumab and ipilimumab in lung cancer. Germline CDR1 and CDR2: MNHEY and SVGAGI. This CDR3 contains 14 residues. With 7 bases clipped from V and 3 bases from J, the junction kept 4 bases outside the gene matches. Only in-frame clones appear in the TCRdb table, and some are missing; sequencing was by immunoSEQ multiplex PCR. There are some 13,000 clones in the sample; approximately 68% occur only once, and around 27% lies in the top ten. This clone was seen only a few times. The input for sequencing was peripheral blood, taken after neoadjuvant nivolumab, alone or with ipilimumab, at or shortly before surgery. This chain uses TRBV6-5 with TRBJ1-2; 11 bases align to TRBD1. This clonotype was obtained from an adult with non-small cell lung cancer. The CDR3 DNA follows: TGTGCCAGCAAACGGACAGGGGGCGACTATGGCTACACCTTC. Translating gives CASKRTGGDYGYTF.